One and the same sample provided the 29 T cell receptor beta chains below, sequenced in a study of cytomegalovirus exposure and HLA in healthy donors. PCR used 60 Vbeta primers and 13 Jbeta primers. TCRdb's table, derived via immunoSEQ multiplex PCR, lists solely in-frame clones and lacks some. The table records about 130,000 clones, about four fifths of them present only once. Source material: PBMCs. The receptors derive from a man aged 25 to 40 in good health and CMV-seronegative.

For the CDR3, the DNA is TGCAGCGTTCAAGGGGGAGGGGCAGGAGATACGCAGTATTTT. Translation gives CSVQGGGAGDTQYF. The J gene is TRBJ2-3, the V gene TRBV29-1; D is perhaps TRBD2 (7 bases). V was cut by 5 bases and J by 5 bases, with 17 bases left in between. The CDR3 consists of 14 residues. The germline V gene encodes CDR1 SQVTM and CDR2 ANQGSEA.

The CDR3 sequence: CASSQGTAESTEAFF. DNA of the CDR3: TGTGCCAGCAGCCAAGGTACAGCAGAGTCCACTGAAGCTTTCTTT. The gene calls are TRBV14 and TRBJ1-1; D is uncertain. Trimming took 1 base from V and 4 from J, leaving 13 bases between them. CDR1 is SGHDN and CDR2 is FVKESK in the germline V gene. The CDR3 covers 15 residues. Looking up the rest from reference TRBV14 and TRBJ1-1 gives the full variable domain: EAGVTQFPSHSVIEKGQTVTLRCDPISGHDNLYWYRRVMGKEIKFLLHFVKESKQDESGMPNNRFLAERTGGTYSTLKVQPAELEDSGVYFCASSQGTAESTEAFFGQGTRLTVV.

The chain couples TRBV7-2 to TRBJ1-5; unclear D gene. V dropped 3 bases and J dropped 0 bases, with 15 bases sitting between them. The CDR3 extends over 17 amino acids. CDR1 is SGHTA, CDR2 FQGNSA, per germline. CDR3 sequence (DNA): TGTGCCAGCAGCTTCGGAACGCTAGGGAGTAGCAATCAGCCCCAGCATTTT. It is translated as CASSFGTLGSSNQPQHF.

V is TRBV4-3 and J is TRBJ2-7; D possibly corresponds to TRBD1 (5 bases). Trimming removed 0 bases from V and 2 bases from J, with 8 bases in between. CDR3 length: 14 residues. Germline-derived CDR1 and CDR2 are LGHNA and YSLEER. The CDR3, as DNA: TGCGCCAGCAGCCAAGATAGGACAACCTACGAGCAGTACTTC. It yields the protein CASSQDRTTYEQYF.

The chain is built from TRBV15 and TRBJ2-7; 8 bases align to TRBD2. This CDR3 has 15 residues. Germline V gene lookup returns CDR1 LNHNV and CDR2 YYDKDF (reference sequence). The ends lost 5 bases at V and 2 bases at J; junction bases unmatched: 8. Here the CDR3 reads CATSERAGATYEQYF. CDR3 sequence (DNA): TGTGCCACCAGCGAGCGAGCGGGGGCGACCTACGAGCAGTACTTC. The full variable domain, rest sourced from reference TRBV15 and TRBJ2-7, is DAMVIQNPRYQVTQFGKPVTLSCSQTLNHNVMYWYQQKSSQAPKLLFHYYDKDFNNEADTPDNFQSRRPNTSFCFLDIRSPGLGDTAMYLCATSERAGATYEQYFGPGTRLTVT.

V gene TRBV6-1 combines with J gene TRBJ2-3; D gene ambiguous. The ends were cut back, 3 bases at V and 2 bases at J, with 6 bases in the middle. Germline-derived CDR1 and CDR2 are MNHNS and SASEGT. CDR3 length: 13 residues. In DNA form, the CDR3 reads TGTGCCAGCAGTGATTTTAACACAGATACGCAGTATTTT. Translation gives CASSDFNTDTQYF.

This clone was recorded a few times. The chain links TRBV7-2 to TRBJ1-5; D unclear. Trimming removed 1 base from V and 4 bases from J, with 14 bases in between. This CDR3 has 16 amino acids. Germline V gives CDR1 SGHTA, CDR2 FQGNSA. The CDR3 DNA is TGTGCCAGCAGCTTAGTGGGCTCGAGTAGGAATCAGCCCCAGCATTTT. This translates into CASSLVGSSRNQPQHF. Full variable domain (missing parts from reference TRBV7-2 and TRBJ1-5): GAGVSQSPSNKVTEKGKDVELRCDPISGHTALYWYRQSLGQGLEFLIYFQGNSAPDKSGLPSDRFSAERTGGSVSTLTIQRTQQEDSAVYLCASSLVGSSRNQPQHFGDGTRLSIL.

V usage is TRBV19 and J usage is TRBJ2-1, with 8 bases that match TRBD1. The CDR3 runs to 15 residues. Unmatched junction bases numbered 7, after V lost 5 bases and J lost 4 bases. Per germline, CDR1 LNHDA and CDR2 SQIVND (reference sequence). The CDR3 DNA follows: TGTGCCAGTAGTTTGCGACAGGGGACGTACAATGAGCAGTTCTTC. Protein: CASSLRQGTYNEQFF.

This clone showed up just a few times. The chain joins TRBV4-3 to TRBJ1-3; unclear D gene. The CDR3 extends over 17 amino acids. CDR1 LGHNA and CDR2 YSLEER come from the germline V gene. V lost 0 bases, J lost 0 bases, and 12 bases lay in between. The CDR3 loop reads CASSQDVGGNSGNTIYF. The CDR3 DNA is TGCGCCAGCAGCCAAGATGTAGGAGGCAACTCTGGAAACACCATATATTTT.

V usage is TRBV28 and J usage is TRBJ2-7, with 9 positions matching TRBD2. Per germline, CDR1 MDHEN and CDR2 SYDVKM. After removal of 3 bases from V and 3 bases from J, the junction contained 6 bases not matched to a gene. This CDR3 has 15 amino acids. CDR3 amino acids: CASSLGGLASYEQYF. DNA for the CDR3: TGTGCCAGCAGTTTGGGAGGACTAGCGAGCTACGAGCAGTACTTC.

The gene calls are TRBV7-9 and TRBJ2-5, with 9 bases that match TRBD2. The J segment lost 4 bases and the V segment lost 1 base, leaving 1 base of the junction unmatched. The germline V gene has CDR1 SEHNR and CDR2 FQNEAQ (reference sequence). This CDR3 is 14 amino acids long. The DNA of the CDR3 is TGTGCCAGCAGCTTAGGCGGGGGGGCAGAGACCCAGTACTTC. Translating gives CASSLGGGAETQYF.

This clone was recorded a few times. V gene TRBV9 combines with J gene TRBJ2-5; D possibly corresponds to TRBD2 (5 bases). V dropped 3 bases and J dropped 5 bases, with 14 bases sitting between them. CDR1 is SGDLS and CDR2 is YYNGEE in the germline V gene. This CDR3 contains 14 residues. The DNA for the CDR3 is TGTGCCAGCAGCGCGGGCGGGCTGTATGAGACCCAGTACTTC. It yields the protein CASSAGGLYETQYF.

The chain couples TRBV10-3 to TRBJ2-7; 9 nucleotides align to TRBD2. V lost 6 bases to trimming and J lost 5 bases; unmatched junction nucleotides: 8. The CDR3 has 14 residues. CDR1 and CDR2 (germline): ENHRY, SYGVKD. This CDR3 is CAISGRGGLDEQYF. CDR3 in DNA: TGTGCCATCAGCGGGCGGGGGGGCCTCGACGAGCAGTACTTC.

CDR3 sequence: CASNLAGVADTQYF. CDR3 DNA: TGTGCCAGCAACCTAGCGGGAGTGGCAGATACGCAGTATTTT. This chain connects TRBV28 to TRBJ2-3; TRBD2 matches 10 bases. Germline V gene data show CDR1 as MDHEN and CDR2 as SYDVKM. Trimming took 7 bases from V and 4 from J; bases not matched to a gene: 5. The CDR3 loop spans 14 amino acids.

The chain links TRBV10-3 to TRBJ1-1, with D hard to call. V was pared by 5 bases and J by 0 bases, with 13 bases between. The germline V gene has CDR1 ENHRY and CDR2 SYGVKD. The CDR3 is 15 amino acids. The CDR3 bases are TGTGCCATCAGTAGAGGAGGTGATCTGAACACTGAAGCTTTCTTT. This encodes CAISRGGDLNTEAFF.

The chain uses TRBV7-2 and TRBJ1-1; D is uncertain. The V gene lost 5 bases and the J gene lost 10 bases, with 17 bases spanning the gap. This CDR3 region has 13 residues. Germline assignment: CDR1 SGHTA and CDR2 FQGNSA. CDR3 loop: CASSLWSGVGAFF. In DNA, the CDR3 is TGTGCCAGCAGCCTTTGGTCCGGGGTTGGAGCTTTCTTT.

The rearrangement joins TRBV2 to TRBJ2-1, with 7 bases aligning to TRBD1. CDR3 size: 13 residues. Germline CDR1 reads SNHLY; CDR2 reads FYNNEI. V shed 6 bases, J shed 6 bases, and the junction held 5 bases outside the gene matches. The CDR3 region has the DNA TGTGCCAGCAGACCCCGGGACAGCAATGAGCAGTTCTTC. Encoded protein: CASRPRDSNEQFF.

The CDR3 DNA sequence: TGCGCCAGCAGCTTGGTACTAGCGGGAGCGGGCACAGATACGCAGTATTTT. Translated: CASSLVLAGAGTDTQYF. This sequence joins TRBV5-1 and TRBJ2-3; 11 bases map to TRBD2. The CDR3 sequence is 17 residues long. With V trimmed by 0 bases and J by 1 base, 4 bases remained unmatched. Germline-derived CDR1 and CDR2 are SGHRS and YFSETQ.

On this clone itself: At one boundary the junction diverges from the germline segment, which might be a read error. V is TRBV7-7 and J is TRBJ2-7; TRBD2 aligns across 13 bases. This CDR3 has 13 amino acids. Per germline, CDR1 SSHAT and CDR2 FNYEAQ (reference sequence). The CDR3 here is CASSPGLAGEKYF. CDR3 coding DNA: TGTGCTAGCAGCCCCGGACTAGCGGGAGAGAAGTACTTC.

The gene calls are TRBV19 and TRBJ1-1; D may be TRBD1 (5 bases). The CDR3 has 13 amino acids. The germline V gene encodes CDR1 LNHDA and CDR2 SQIVND (reference sequence). Trimming left V 3 bases short and J 6 bases short, with 11 bases between. The CDR3 coding sequence is TGTGCCAGTAGTATTTTTCAGGGCCCTGAAGCTTTCTTT. The encoded protein is CASSIFQGPEAFF.

This chain uses TRBV6-5 with TRBJ2-1, with 10 bases aligning to TRBD2. This CDR3 region has 15 residues. The V gene end was trimmed by 2 bases and the J gene end by 9 bases; junction bases not matched to a gene: 7. Germline CDR1 MNHEY, CDR2 SVGAGI. The CDR3: CASSYQLAGSFEQFF. The CDR3 DNA is TGTGCCAGCAGTTACCAACTAGCGGGAAGTTTTGAGCAGTTCTTC.

About this clone: The junction shows a germline mismatch at one end, possibly a read error. The chain carries TRBV6-6 and TRBJ2-7, with 7 bases matching TRBD1. The CDR3 runs 14 residues. Germline V gene lookup returns CDR1 MNHNY and CDR2 SVGAGI (reference sequence). CDR3 loop: CASSHSTGDHEQYF. DNA of the CDR3: TGTGCCAGCAGTCACTCAACAGGGGACCACGAGCAGTACTTC.

The chain is built from TRBV28 and TRBJ2-7; 9 bases agree with TRBD1. Germline V CDR1 and CDR2: MDHEN, SYDVKM. The CDR3 length is 15 residues. Trimming cost V 6 bases and J 12 bases; bases outside gene matches: 18. The DNA for the CDR3 is TGTGCCAGCAGGGAAACTCCGGGACAGGGCCCCTTAAGGTACTTC. It codes for CASRETPGQGPLRYF.

The V call is TRBV19, the J call TRBJ1-1; TRBD1 aligns across 8 bases. V shed 6 bases and J 1 base; nucleotides not matched to a gene: 1. The length of the CDR3 is 13 residues. Germline CDR1 is LNHDA and CDR2 is SQIVND (reference sequence). CDR3 nucleotides: TGTGCCAGTAGCGGACAGGGGAACACTGAAGCTTTCTTT. This encodes CASSGQGNTEAFF.

V and J are TRBV19 and TRBJ1-2; 10 bases map to TRBD1. CDR3 length equals 17 residues. Losses at the gene ends were 5 bases for V and 2 bases for J; bases not matched to a gene: 11. Germline lookup yields CDR1 LNHDA and CDR2 SQIVND (reference sequence). The CDR3 DNA is TGTGCCAGTAGTTTTTCTCTTCCGGACAGGGGGAACTATGGCTACACCTTC. It yields the protein CASSFSLPDRGNYGYTF.

V usage is TRBV28 and J usage is TRBJ2-7, with a possible D match to TRBD2 (5 bases). V was cut by 4 bases and J by 0 bases, with 10 bases left in between. CDR1 MDHEN and CDR2 SYDVKM come from the germline V gene. This CDR3 is built from 14 residues. CDR3: CASSSRTRSYEQYF. The DNA of the CDR3 is TGTGCCAGCAGTTCCCGGACTCGCTCCTACGAGCAGTACTTC.

In regard to this clone: Different DNA sequences within this sample yield the same CDR3. The chain is built from TRBV18 and TRBJ2-1, with 11 bases aligning to TRBD2. There are 16 residues in the CDR3. The V gene's germline CDR1 is KGHSH and CDR2 LQKENI. With 0 bases clipped from V and 4 bases from J, the junction kept 2 bases outside the gene matches. CDR3: CASSPPGTSGYNEQFF. The CDR3 coding sequence is TGTGCCAGCTCACCACCCGGGACTAGCGGATACAATGAGCAGTTCTTC.

The CDR3 nucleotides read TGTGCCAGCAGTCCATCCAAACGACAGAGCTCCTACGAGCAGTACTTC. It encodes CASSPSKRQSSYEQYF. The chain combines TRBV28 with TRBJ2-7, with D tentatively TRBD1 (5 bases). The CDR3 loop spans 16 amino acids. Germline assignment: CDR1 MDHEN and CDR2 SYDVKM. V lost 5 bases, J lost 0 bases, and 17 bases lay in between.

V gene TRBV7-9 combines with J gene TRBJ1-3, with D uncertain. Trimming stripped 8 bases from V and 4 bases from J, with 12 bases between. The CDR3 is 13 residues long. Germline V gene lookup returns CDR1 SEHNR and CDR2 FQNEAQ (reference sequence). The CDR3 here is CASGPSPGNTIYF. DNA for the CDR3: TGTGCCAGCGGCCCAAGTCCCGGAAACACCATATATTTT.